Each of the 27 T cell receptor beta chains below was sequenced from the same sample in a study of early T cells in non-severe SARS-CoV-2 infection. Via MiXCR, TCRdb re-called the 5' RACE reads, giving one row per CDR3 protein. The data show tens of thousands of distinct CDR3 sequences, less than 30% seen once. The sample in question was whole blood, obtained at baseline. Source of these receptors: an adult who was a healthcare worker with PCR-confirmed SARS-CoV-2 infection or an uninfected control (not recorded which).

This clonotype was counted a few times. The V gene is TRBV29-1, the J gene TRBJ2-2; D is uncertain. Germline loops: CDR1 SQVTM, CDR2 ANQGSEA. CDR3 length equals 13 residues. The V end was cut by 5 bases, the J end by 0 bases, with 7 bases between. The DNA for the CDR3 is TGCAGCGTTCCCAGATCGAACACCGGGGAGCTGTTTTTT. This translates into CSVPRSNTGELFF.

This sequence joins TRBV10-3 and TRBJ2-7; 7 bases line up with TRBD2. This CDR3 contains 16 residues. V trimming: 0 bases; J trimming: 4 bases; junction bases outside the gene matches: 9. Germline CDR1 ENHRY, CDR2 SYGVKD. CDR3 region: CAISESVLGLEYEQYF. The CDR3 DNA reads TGTGCCATCAGTGAGTCGGTCTTAGGACTAGAGTACGAGCAGTACTTC.

The V gene is TRBV4-1, the J gene TRBJ2-3, with 9 bases aligning to TRBD2. This CDR3 region has 15 residues. V dropped 5 bases and J dropped 2; count of bases not matched to a gene: 5. Germline assignment: CDR1 MGHRA and CDR2 YSYEKL. The CDR3 is CASSYSGGYTDTQYF. CDR3 DNA sequence: TGCGCCAGCAGCTATAGCGGGGGTTACACAGATACGCAGTATTTT.

This clonotype was counted between two and nine times. The chain has TRBV4-3 and TRBJ2-2, with TRBD2 as a possible D gene (5 bases). CDR1 and CDR2 from the germline V gene are LGHNA and YSLEER. The CDR3 contains 14 residues. Trimming removed 7 bases from V and 0 bases from J, with 9 bases in between. The CDR3 here is CASKPGTNTGELFF. In nucleotides, the CDR3 is TGCGCCAGCAAACCGGGGACGAACACCGGGGAGCTGTTTTTT.

This clonotype was seen only a few times. The V and J genes are TRBV27 and TRBJ2-4; tentative D call: TRBD2 (5 bases). V lost 7 bases and J 1 base, leaving 8 bases between the germline ends. The CDR3 has 13 amino acids. Germline values: CDR1 MNHEY, CDR2 SMNVEV (reference sequence). The CDR3 spells CASTGSAKNIQYF. The CDR3 nucleotides read TGTGCCAGCACGGGATCGGCCAAAAACATTCAGTACTTC.

This clonotype appeared a few times. The V gene is TRBV19, the J gene TRBJ1-2; a possible D gene is TRBD1 (5 bases). Per the germline V gene, CDR1 is LNHDA and CDR2 is SQIVND (reference sequence). The CDR3 is made up of 15 amino acids. The V end was cut by 5 bases, the J end by 4 bases, with 17 bases between. CDR3 residues: CASSPSGEGGYGYTF. The CDR3 coding sequence is TGTGCCAGTAGTCCCTCGGGGGAGGGAGGCTATGGCTACACCTTC.

J is TRBJ1-1 and V is TRBV5-1, with D uncertain. Looked up from germline, CDR1 is SGHRS and CDR2 is YFSETQ. The CDR3 is made up of 16 amino acids. V gave up 4 bases and J gave up 1 base, with 17 bases separating them. The CDR3 loop reads CASSPVVITENTEAFF. CDR3 nucleotides: TGCGCCAGCAGCCCCGTCGTAATTACAGAGAACACTGAAGCTTTCTTT.

The chain carries TRBV7-3 and TRBJ2-3; TRBD2 agrees at 13 bases. The CDR3 extends over 16 amino acids. Germline CDR1 SGHTA, CDR2 FQGTGA. V lost 5 bases and J lost 2; bases outside the gene matches: 4. Here the CDR3 DNA reads TGTGCCAGCAGCAGAACTAGCGGGGGGGCCACAGATACGCAGTATTTT. Its protein is CASSRTSGGATDTQYF.

The rearrangement links TRBV7-9 to TRBJ2-5; the D gene is possibly TRBD1 (5 bases). The V gene's germline CDR1 is SEHNR and CDR2 FQNEAQ (reference sequence). Trimming pared 2 bases from V and 3 bases from J, leaving 19 bases between. The CDR3 length is 17 residues. The CDR3 DNA sequence: TGTGCCAGCAGCTTATCGGTCCAGGGTACATTCGAAGAGACCCAGTACTTC. Its translation: CASSLSVQGTFEETQYF.

This clonotype was detected a few times. The chain couples TRBV7-9 to TRBJ2-7, with D perhaps being TRBD1 or TRBD2 (5 bases each). This CDR3 has 14 residues. V lost 1 base and J 2 bases, leaving 9 bases between the germline ends. Germline assignment: CDR1 SEHNR and CDR2 FQNEAQ (reference sequence). The CDR3 nucleotides are TGTGCCAGCAGCTTAGGGGGGAACACCTACGAGCAGTACTTC. It encodes CASSLGGNTYEQYF.

This rearrangement joins TRBV10-2 to TRBJ2-2, with 10 bases identical to TRBD1. The CDR3 totals 14 residues. The trim removed 6 bases at V and 6 bases at J, leaving 4 bases unmatched. The germline V gene encodes CDR1 WSHSY and CDR2 SAAADI. The chain's CDR3 is CASRSGTGAGELFF. CDR3 DNA sequence: TGCGCCAGCAGATCCGGGACAGGGGCCGGGGAGCTGTTTTTT.

The rearrangement links TRBV7-6 to TRBJ2-1, with D maybe TRBD2 (5 bases). Germline loops: CDR1 SGHVS, CDR2 FNYEAQ. With 3 bases removed from V and 0 bases from J, the gap between germline ends came to 9 bases. The CDR3 runs 15 residues. CDR3 nucleotide sequence: TGTGCCAGCAGCTTGGTAGCGAGCTCCTACAATGAGCAGTTCTTC. It is translated as CASSLVASSYNEQFF.

The chain couples TRBV6-5 to TRBJ2-7; 11 positions match TRBD2. This CDR3 has 14 amino acids. J lost 6 bases, V lost 4 bases, and 5 bases had no gene match. Germline V lookup: CDR1 MNHEY, CDR2 SVGAGI. CDR3 in DNA: TGTGCCAGCAGTTGGCTAGCGGGGGGAGGCGAGCAGTACTTC. This translates into CASSWLAGGGEQYF.

This clonotype was seen a handful of times. The chain recombines TRBV12-3 or TRBV12-4 with TRBJ1-1; 7 nucleotides match TRBD1. J was trimmed by 3 bases and V by 6 bases; bases with no gene match: 4. CDR3 size: 13 residues. In nucleotides, the CDR3 is TGTGCCAGCAGGACAGGGAAGGACACTGAAGCTTTCTTT. Amino acids: CASRTGKDTEAFF.

This clonotype was recorded at least ten times. The gene calls are TRBV11-2 and TRBJ2-3; D gene ambiguous. This CDR3 region has 12 residues. Germline V gene sequence: CDR1 SGHAT, CDR2 FQNNGV. V lost 2 bases to trimming and J lost 6 bases, with 6 bases between them. The CDR3 loop reads CASSLLLDTQYF. The CDR3 DNA follows: TGTGCCAGCAGCTTACTCCTGGATACGCAGTATTTT.

Worth noting for this clonotype: Mismatch with germline at one junction end may stem from a read error. The rearrangement links TRBV5-1 to TRBJ2-5, with 10 nucleotides matching TRBD1. In germline, CDR1 is SGHRS, CDR2 YFSETQ. This CDR3 has 15 amino acids. CDR3 loop: CPSSLEGTGEETQYF. CDR3 in DNA: TGCCCCAGCAGCTTGGAAGGGACAGGGGAAGAGACCCAGTACTTC.

This clonotype was detected a few times. The J gene is TRBJ2-2, the V gene TRBV19; 7 nucleotides line up with TRBD2. Germline assignment: CDR1 LNHDA and CDR2 SQIVND (reference sequence). V shed 7 bases and J 3 bases; nucleotides not matched to a gene: 11. This CDR3 has 16 residues. The CDR3 nucleotides are TGTGCCAGTACCCCGCCAGCGGGGAGGTACACCGGGGAGCTGTTTTTT. Translation: CASTPPAGRYTGELFF. Full variable domain (remainder filled in from reference TRBV19 and TRBJ2-2): DGGITQSPKYLFRKEGQNVTLSCEQNLNHDAMYWYRQDPGQGLRLIYYSQIVNDFQKGDIAEGYSVSREKKESFPLTVTSAQKNPTAFYLCASTPPAGRYTGELFFGEGSRLTVL.

The chain recombines TRBV6-5 with TRBJ2-7, with 7 bases aligning to TRBD1. This CDR3 has 15 amino acids. The germline gives CDR1 MNHEY, CDR2 SVGAGI. V trimming: 0 bases; J trimming: 2 bases; junction bases outside the gene matches: 4. CDR3 in DNA: TGTGCCAGCAGTTACTCCGGGACAGCCCCCTACGAGCAGTACTTC. It translates to CASSYSGTAPYEQYF.

The chain employs TRBV3-1 and TRBJ2-3; either TRBD1 or TRBD2 may supply D (6 bases each). Trimming took off 1 base at V and 0 bases at J, with 11 bases between the two ends. The CDR3 has 16 amino acids. Germline V gene data show CDR1 as LGHDT and CDR2 as YNNKEL (reference sequence). Written as DNA, the CDR3 is TGTGCCAGCAGCCAAGCCGGAGGGGGGAGCACAGATACGCAGTATTTT. This translates into CASSQAGGGSTDTQYF.

V and J are TRBV3-1 and TRBJ1-3; D unresolved. Germline V gives CDR1 LGHDT, CDR2 YNNKEL (reference sequence). Trimming removed 1 base at V and 3 bases at J, with 1 base between. The CDR3 totals 12 residues. CDR3 amino acids: CASSQVGNTIYF. The DNA of the CDR3 is TGTGCCAGCAGCCAAGTTGGAAACACCATATATTTT.

This clonotype was detected a few times. The DNA for the CDR3 is TGTGCCAGCAGTGAGTCTGGGTTAGGTTCTGATACGCAGTATTTT. Protein: CASSESGLGSDTQYF. The gene calls are TRBV25-1 and TRBJ2-3; D gene unclear. The CDR3 extends over 15 amino acids. V lost 3 bases and J lost 6, with 16 bases in between. Germline CDR1 and CDR2: MGHDK and SYGVNS.

The sample holds a few counts of this clonotype. This chain connects TRBV5-1 to TRBJ2-5; 7 bases are a match to TRBD2. V lost 2 bases, J lost 4 bases, and 8 bases stayed unmatched. Per the germline V gene, CDR1 is SGHRS and CDR2 is YFSETQ. The CDR3 has 15 amino acids. The CDR3 bases are TGCGCCAGCAGCTTCTGGGCGGGGGTACGAGAGACCCAGTACTTC. Translated, it gives CASSFWAGVRETQYF.

This clonotype is categorized as medium-sized (0.01 to 0.1%). The chain combines TRBV11-3 with TRBJ2-2, with TRBD1 matching over 8 bases. The CDR3 has 16 amino acids. V lost 3 bases and J lost 6; bases outside the gene matches: 9. CDR1 and CDR2 from the germline V gene are SGHNT and YENEEA. The CDR3 is CASSFSVTGAAGELFF. CDR3 nucleotide sequence: TGTGCCAGCAGCTTTTCCGTGACAGGGGCTGCCGGGGAGCTGTTTTTT.

The rearrangement uses TRBV29-1 and TRBJ1-3, with a tentative D call TRBD1 (5 bases). V was pared by 7 bases and J by 6 bases, with 16 bases between. Germline CDR1 reads SQVTM; CDR2 reads ANQGSEA. This CDR3 contains 13 residues. This CDR3 is CSALTGWPNTIYF. DNA of the CDR3: TGCAGCGCACTCACAGGTTGGCCAAACACCATATATTTT. Drawing the rest from reference TRBV29-1 and TRBJ1-3, the complete variable domain is SAVISQKPSRDICQRGTSLTIQCQVDSQVTMMFWYRQQPGQSLTLIATANQGSEATYESGFVIDKFPISRPNLTFSTLTVSNMSPEDSSIYLCSALTGWPNTIYFGEGSWLTVV.

V gene TRBV7-9 combines with J gene TRBJ2-5; the match to TRBD2 covers 9 bases. The CDR3 is 15 residues long. The germline V gene encodes CDR1 SEHNR and CDR2 FQNEAQ (reference sequence). V lost 3 bases and J lost 5; bases outside the gene matches: 7. CDR3 protein: CASSLAGTSWETQYF. For the CDR3, the DNA is TGTGCCAGCAGCTTGGCCGGGACTAGCTGGGAGACCCAGTACTTC.

This clonotype was seen only a few times. V is TRBV29-1 and J is TRBJ2-1; D unresolved. The CDR3 runs 13 residues. V shed 6 bases and J shed 0 bases, with 9 bases lying between them. Germline assignment: CDR1 SQVTM and CDR2 ANQGSEA. CDR3 nucleotides: TGCAGCGTGTATGAAAGCTCCTACAATGAGCAGTTCTTC. This codes for CSVYESSYNEQFF.

The chain employs TRBV11-2 and TRBJ1-1; D is ambiguous. The germline V gene encodes CDR1 SGHAT and CDR2 FQNNGV. The CDR3 has 17 amino acids. Trimming cost V 0 bases and J 6 bases, with 20 bases left between them. CDR3 region: CASSLDTGRLWVPEAFF. The CDR3 DNA reads TGTGCCAGCAGCTTAGACACCGGGCGACTCTGGGTCCCTGAAGCTTTCTTT.